These 27 T cell receptor beta chains share one sample of origin, sequenced in a study of CD4 T cells in relation to SARS-CoV-2 and coronaviruses. CD4+ T cells from unexposed donors were obtained before the COVID-19 pandemic (2011-2018). After nine to ten days of culture, CD4+ T cells were isolated. These TCRs' antigens remain unknown. Only in-frame clones appear in the TCRdb table, and some are missing; sequencing was by immunoSEQ multiplex PCR. Among 15,000 to 20,000 clones, 79% were seen once, and the ten largest hold approximately 10%. Source material: CD4+ T cells from PBMCs, cultured in vitro. All receptors come from a human donor in good health.

The J gene is TRBJ1-1, the V gene TRBV19, with no clear D. In germline, CDR1 is LNHDA, CDR2 SQIVND (reference sequence). Deletions cut 5 bases from V and 1 base from J, with 11 bases between. This CDR3 has 14 residues. The CDR3 region is CASSFPTANTEAFF. The CDR3 DNA follows: TGTGCCAGTAGTTTCCCCACAGCGAACACTGAAGCTTTCTTT. The full variable domain, completed using reference TRBV19 and TRBJ1-1, is DGGITQSPKYLFRKEGQNVTLSCEQNLNHDAMYWYRQDPGQGLRLIYYSQIVNDFQKGDIAEGYSVSREKKESFPLTVTSAQKNPTAFYLCASSFPTANTEAFFGQGTRLTVV.

The chain recombines TRBV5-1 with TRBJ2-1; 8 bases align to TRBD2. The V gene's germline CDR1 is SGHRS and CDR2 YFSETQ. The CDR3 runs 15 residues. With V trimmed by 4 bases and J by 7 bases, 10 bases remained unmatched. The CDR3 loop reads CASSGRSGGRNEQFF. For the CDR3, the DNA is TGCGCCAGCAGCGGGAGGTCGGGGGGGAGGAATGAGCAGTTCTTC.

This rearrangement joins TRBV9 to TRBJ1-1; 7 positions agree with TRBD1. This CDR3 comprises 15 residues. Germline V gene lookup returns CDR1 SGDLS and CDR2 YYNGEE. With 4 bases clipped from V and 5 bases from J, the junction kept 11 bases outside the gene matches. In DNA, the CDR3 is TGTGCCAGCAGCCGGACACAGGGGCTGGGGACTGAAGCTTTCTTT. Amino acid sequence: CASSRTQGLGTEAFF.

The chain has TRBV14 and TRBJ1-4; D call uncertain. V was cut by 2 bases and J by 7 bases, with 17 bases left in between. The germline gives CDR1 SGHDN, CDR2 FVKESK. CDR3 length equals 16 residues. The CDR3 DNA reads as TGTGCCAGCAGCCAATCGGGGAGGGTCCTGGGTGAAAAACTGTTTTTT. Translated, it gives CASSQSGRVLGEKLFF.

This chain uses TRBV19 with TRBJ2-3, with D perhaps assigned TRBD1 or TRBD2 (5 bases each). From germline, CDR1 is LNHDA and CDR2 SQIVND (reference sequence). Trimming shortened V by 5 bases and J by 11 bases, and 20 bases separated the two germline ends. The CDR3 has 14 amino acids. The CDR3 protein is CASSGGYKGTKQYF. The CDR3 DNA sequence: TGTGCCAGTAGTGGGGGTTATAAGGGCACTAAGCAGTATTTT. The full variable domain, with the rest looked up from reference TRBV19 and TRBJ2-3, is DGGITQSPKYLFRKEGQNVTLSCEQNLNHDAMYWYRQDPGQGLRLIYYSQIVNDFQKGDIAEGYSVSREKKESFPLTVTSAQKNPTAFYLCASSGGYKGTKQYFGPGTRLTVL.

The chain links TRBV5-1 to TRBJ2-7; D not certain. V gave up 0 bases and J gave up 3 bases, with 7 bases separating them. The CDR3 has 13 amino acids. Looked up from germline, CDR1 is SGHRS and CDR2 is YFSETQ. CDR3 sequence reads: CASSLGDHYEQYF. In nucleotides, the CDR3 is TGCGCCAGCAGCTTGGGGGATCACTACGAGCAGTACTTC.

The gene calls are TRBV5-4 and TRBJ2-3; no firm D call. The germline gives CDR1 SGHNT, CDR2 YYREEE (reference sequence). The V and J ends lost 4 bases and 3 bases respectively, with 15 bases between them. The CDR3 consists of 15 residues. In DNA, the CDR3 is TGTGCCAGCAGCACCTCGTGGACCCTAACAGATACGCAGTATTTT. It specifies CASSTSWTLTDTQYF.

The J gene is TRBJ1-2, the V gene TRBV7-9, with D perhaps matching TRBD1 (5 bases). Trimming removed 0 bases at V and 7 bases at J, with 12 bases between. Germline CDR1 and CDR2: SEHNR and FQNEAQ (reference sequence). CDR3 length: 14 residues. The CDR3 region is CASSLAGAGRGYTF. CDR3 DNA: TGTGCCAGCAGCTTAGCTGGTGCGGGACGTGGCTACACCTTC.

This rearrangement joins TRBV29-1 to TRBJ2-5; D perhaps matches TRBD2 (6 bases). With 7 bases removed from V and 2 bases from J, the gap between germline ends came to 8 bases. CDR3 length: 11 residues. Germline-derived CDR1 and CDR2 are SQVTM and ANQGSEA. The CDR3 loop reads CSAGTQETQYF. CDR3 bases: TGCAGCGCTGGGACTCAAGAGACCCAGTACTTC.

This sequence joins TRBV12-3 or TRBV12-4 and TRBJ1-5; no firm D call. Trimming shortened V by 6 bases and J by 4 bases, and 7 bases separated the two germline ends. The CDR3 is 12 amino acids. The CDR3 region has the DNA TGTGCCAGCAGCCCAGAGAATCAGCCCCAGCATTTT. Its translation is CASSPENQPQHF.

The chain joins TRBV29-1 to TRBJ1-1; D remains unclear. Germline V gene lookup returns CDR1 SQVTM and CDR2 ANQGSEA. V shed 7 bases and J shed 0 bases, with 12 bases lying between them. The CDR3 runs 13 residues. The CDR3 reads CSAPGQVNTEAFF. CDR3 bases: TGCAGCGCCCCCGGGCAGGTGAACACTGAAGCTTTCTTT. Combining the CDR3 with reference TRBV29-1 and TRBJ1-1 gives the whole variable domain SAVISQKPSRDICQRGTSLTIQCQVDSQVTMMFWYRQQPGQSLTLIATANQGSEATYESGFVIDKFPISRPNLTFSTLTVSNMSPEDSSIYLCSAPGQVNTEAFFGQGTRLTVV.

The chain joins TRBV2 to TRBJ2-1, with 14 bases that match TRBD2. Germline CDR1 SNHLY, CDR2 FYNNEI. This CDR3 has 17 residues. The V segment lost 4 bases and the J segment 5 bases; nucleotides outside the gene matches: 7. CDR3: CASSAGRLAGGNNEQFF. The CDR3 DNA reads as TGTGCCAGCAGTGCCGGCCGACTAGCGGGAGGGAACAATGAGCAGTTCTTC.

The chain joins TRBV7-2 to TRBJ2-2; 12 nucleotides line up with TRBD2. V trimming: 2 bases; J trimming: 5 bases; junction bases outside the gene matches: 6. Germline V gene data show CDR1 as SGHTA and CDR2 as FQGNSA. The CDR3 extends over 17 amino acids. CDR3 sequence (DNA): TGTGCCAGCAGCTTATTTGCTAGCGGGGGGGCGACCGGGGAGCTGTTTTTT. It encodes CASSLFASGGATGELFF.

This clone was recorded a few times. The chain carries TRBV7-7 and TRBJ1-3; D call uncertain. V shed 5 bases and J shed 0 bases, with 17 bases lying between them. CDR1 SSHAT and CDR2 FNYEAQ come from the germline V gene (reference sequence). CDR3 size: 17 residues. The DNA for the CDR3 is TGTGCCAGCAGCCCGAATTTGGTCGGAAGCTCTGGAAACACCATATATTTT. It translates to CASSPNLVGSSGNTIYF.

V usage is TRBV23-1 and J usage is TRBJ1-5; weak D call: TRBD1 (5 bases). TRBV23-1 is assigned to the ORF class and has an uncertain function. The CDR3 runs 14 residues. Trimming removed 8 bases at V and 8 bases at J, with 19 bases between. In DNA form, the CDR3 reads TGCGCCAGCGGGGAGGCGGGGGATCGGGAGCCCCAGCATTTT. It specifies CASGEAGDREPQHF.

This clone showed up just once. J is TRBJ2-3 and V is TRBV7-9; D may match TRBD1 or TRBD2 (5 bases each). The germline CDR1 and CDR2 sequences are SEHNR and FQNEAQ (reference sequence). Between the trimmed V and J ends, which lost 4 bases and 0 bases, there was a span of 17 bases. The CDR3 contains 17 residues. CDR3 bases: TGTGCCAGCAGCTCAGCTGGGGGAGTGCCTAGCACAGATACGCAGTATTTT. Translation: CASSSAGGVPSTDTQYF.

V and J are TRBV7-9 and TRBJ2-7, with D perhaps TRBD2 (6 bases). CDR1 and CDR2 from the germline V gene are SEHNR and FQNEAQ (reference sequence). The CDR3 consists of 14 residues. The V end was cut by 5 bases, the J end by 6 bases, with 17 bases between. The DNA for the CDR3 is TGTGCCAGCAGCACTGGACGAACTAGCCGCGAGCAGTACTTC. It translates to CASSTGRTSREQYF.

The V gene is TRBV6-2 or TRBV6-3, the J gene TRBJ1-1; D gene uncertain. The CDR3 sequence is 13 residues long. The germline gives CDR1 MNHEY, CDR2 SVGEGT. Trimming shortened V by 5 bases and J by 4 bases, and 11 bases separated the two germline ends. This CDR3 is CASSTDWGTEAFF. The CDR3 DNA sequence: TGTGCCAGCAGTACGGACTGGGGCACTGAAGCTTTCTTT.

This chain uses TRBV3-1 (or the pseudogene TRBV3-2) with TRBJ2-5, with 9 bases lining up with TRBD2. CDR1 is LGHDT and CDR2 is YNNKEL in the germline V gene (reference sequence). Trimming removed 1 base from V and 1 base from J; junction bases left unmatched: 7. This CDR3 region has 17 residues. CDR3 region: CASSQVTSGTFQETQYF. CDR3 DNA sequence: TGTGCCAGCAGCCAAGTGACTAGCGGAACCTTCCAAGAGACCCAGTACTTC.

The chain recombines TRBV7-2 with TRBJ2-7, with 7 bases lining up with TRBD1. Germline V gene sequence: CDR1 SGHTA, CDR2 FQGNSA. The CDR3 has 15 amino acids. The V segment lost 2 bases and the J segment 0 bases; nucleotides outside the gene matches: 4. CDR3 sequence: CASSLHAGGSYEQYF. CDR3 in DNA: TGTGCCAGCAGCTTACATGCAGGGGGCTCCTACGAGCAGTACTTC.

There are a few counts of this clone. The chain has TRBV10-3 and TRBJ1-6; 9 bases map to TRBD1. The junction had 3 bases not matched to a gene; V was cut back by 5 bases and J by 7 bases. The germline V gene has CDR1 ENHRY and CDR2 SYGVKD. The CDR3 runs 14 residues. CDR3 protein: CAISTGTGNSPLHF. CDR3 nucleotide sequence: TGTGCCATCAGTACCGGGACAGGGAATTCACCCCTCCACTTT.

This clone was found a few times. This rearrangement joins TRBV4-3 to TRBJ1-3; D may be TRBD1 (5 bases). Germline-derived CDR1 and CDR2 are LGHNA and YSLEER. The CDR3 covers 13 residues. Trimming removed 4 bases from V and 4 bases from J, with 8 bases in between. DNA for the CDR3: TGCGCCAGCAGCCGCGGGACCGGAAACACCATATATTTT. The encoded protein is CASSRGTGNTIYF.

The chain has TRBV5-4 and TRBJ2-2, with 12 bases matching TRBD1. V shed 0 bases, J shed 7 bases, and the junction held 4 bases outside the gene matches. The CDR3 is 16 amino acids. Germline CDR1 SGHNT, CDR2 YYREEE (reference sequence). The CDR3: CASSLAGTGGIGELFF. Written as DNA, the CDR3 is TGTGCCAGCAGCTTGGCCGGGACAGGGGGCATCGGGGAGCTGTTTTTT.

The J gene is TRBJ2-5, the V gene TRBV7-9; a possible D gene is TRBD1 (6 bases). The V gene lost 5 bases and the J gene lost 1 base, with 8 bases spanning the gap. The CDR3 has 13 residues. Germline lookup yields CDR1 SEHNR and CDR2 FQNEAQ (reference sequence). CDR3 in amino acids: CASSRTVQETQYF. The CDR3 DNA sequence: TGTGCCAGCAGCCGGACAGTCCAAGAGACCCAGTACTTC. The full variable domain, its missing parts supplied by reference TRBV7-9 and TRBJ2-5, is DTGVSQNPRHKITKRGQNVTFRCDPISEHNRLYWYRQTLGQGPEFLTYFQNEAQLEKSRLLSDRFSAERPKGSFSTLEIQRTEQGDSAMYLCASSRTVQETQYFGPGTRLLVL.

The chain employs TRBV7-2 and TRBJ2-5; no clear D. The CDR3 is made up of 14 amino acids. The V end lost 0 bases, the J end lost 4 bases, and 9 bases lay between the germline ends. Germline V gives CDR1 SGHTA, CDR2 FQGNSA. CDR3 region: CASSLAGFPETQYF. Written as DNA, the CDR3 is TGTGCCAGCAGCTTAGCGGGTTTTCCAGAGACCCAGTACTTC.

The J gene is TRBJ1-1, the V gene TRBV18; 10 bases line up with TRBD1. This CDR3 is 15 amino acids long. After removal of 6 bases from V and 4 bases from J, the junction contained 8 bases not matched to a gene. CDR1 KGHSH and CDR2 LQKENI come from the germline V gene. The DNA of the CDR3 is TGTGCCAGCTCCCAAGGGACAGGGGATACCACTGAAGCTTTCTTT. It specifies CASSQGTGDTTEAFF.

The rearrangement joins TRBV4-3 to TRBJ2-7; D gene uncertain. V shed 0 bases and J shed 3 bases, with 9 bases lying between them. Germline V gene lookup returns CDR1 LGHNA and CDR2 YSLEER. CDR3 length: 14 residues. CDR3: CASSQEATFYEQYF. CDR3 DNA: TGCGCCAGCAGCCAAGAAGCGACATTCTACGAGCAGTACTTC.